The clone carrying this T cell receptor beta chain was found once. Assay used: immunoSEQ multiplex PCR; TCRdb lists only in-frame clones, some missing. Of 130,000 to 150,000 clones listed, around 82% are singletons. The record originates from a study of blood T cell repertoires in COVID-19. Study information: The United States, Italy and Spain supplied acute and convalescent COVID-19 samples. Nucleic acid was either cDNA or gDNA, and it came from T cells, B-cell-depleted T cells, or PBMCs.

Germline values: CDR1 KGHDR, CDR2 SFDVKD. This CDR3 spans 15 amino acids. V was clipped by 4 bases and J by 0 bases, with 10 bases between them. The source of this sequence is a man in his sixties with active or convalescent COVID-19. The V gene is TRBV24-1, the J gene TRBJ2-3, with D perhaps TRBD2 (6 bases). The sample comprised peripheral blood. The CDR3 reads CATSEPSDSTDTQYF. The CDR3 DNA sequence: TGTGCCACCAGTGAACCTAGCGATAGCACAGATACGCAGTATTTT.